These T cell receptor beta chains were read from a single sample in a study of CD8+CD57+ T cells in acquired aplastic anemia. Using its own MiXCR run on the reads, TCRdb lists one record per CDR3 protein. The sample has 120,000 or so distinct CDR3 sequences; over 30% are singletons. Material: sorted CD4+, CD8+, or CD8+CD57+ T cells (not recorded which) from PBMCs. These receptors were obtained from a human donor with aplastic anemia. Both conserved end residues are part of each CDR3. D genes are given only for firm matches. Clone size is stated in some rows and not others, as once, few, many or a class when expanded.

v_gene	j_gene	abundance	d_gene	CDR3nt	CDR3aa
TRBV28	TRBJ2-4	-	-	TGTGCCAGCAGTTCTGACGGGAGCCCAGCCAAAAACATTCAGTACTTC	CASSSDGSPAKNIQYF
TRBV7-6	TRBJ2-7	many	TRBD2	TGTGCCAGCAGCTCAGGACTAGATTATTACGAGCAGTACTTC	CASSSGLDYYEQYF
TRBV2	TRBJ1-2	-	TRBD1	TGTGCCAGCAGGGGACAGGTGCACTATGGCTACACCTTC	CASRGQVHYGYTF
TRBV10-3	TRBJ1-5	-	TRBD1	TGTGCCATCAGTGAGTCGACAGGGGGTCCTGATCAGCCCCAGCATTTT	CAISESTGGPDQPQHF
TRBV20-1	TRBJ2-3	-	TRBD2	TGCAGTGCTCCCTACTGGCGGGAGGGCCGGGGAGATACGCAGTATTTT	CSAPYWREGRGDTQYF
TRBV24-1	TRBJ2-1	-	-	TGTGCCACCAGTGATGTGCAGAGCTCCTACAATGAGCAGTTCTTC	CATSDVQSSYNEQFF
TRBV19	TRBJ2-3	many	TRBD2	TGTGCCAGTAGTTCTTTAGCGGGGGCCGGGACAGATACGCAGTATTTT	CASSSLAGAGTDTQYF
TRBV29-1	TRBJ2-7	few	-	TGCAGCGCCCTCGACGGTATCAGCACCTACGAGCAGTACTTC	CSALDGISTYEQYF
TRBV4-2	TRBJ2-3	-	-	TGTGCCAGCAGCCCCCTCCGGGGGGCGGCAGATACGCAGTATTTT	CASSPLRGAADTQYF
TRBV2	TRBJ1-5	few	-	TGTGCCAGCAAATGGTTGGGTGGCAATCAGCCCCAGCATTTT	CASKWLGGNQPQHF
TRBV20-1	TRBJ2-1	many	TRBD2	TGCAGTGCTAGAGATCGCAGCGGGGGGGCGTATGAGCAGTTCTTC	CSARDRSGGAYEQFF
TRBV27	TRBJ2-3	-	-	TGTGCCAGCAGTTTATTCGGCACAGATACGCAGTATTTT	CASSLFGTDTQYF
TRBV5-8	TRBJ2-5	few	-	TGTGCCAGCAGCGTTGCTTCCGGGGCCGGCAAAGAGGCCCAGTACTTC	CASSVASGAGKEAQYF
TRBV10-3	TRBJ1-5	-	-	TGTGCCATCGCCGGGGTAAGCAATCAGCCCCAGCATTTT	CAIAGVSNQPQHF
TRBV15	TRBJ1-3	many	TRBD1	TGTGCCACCAGATACAGGGGAACGGGAAACACCATATATTTT	CATRYRGTGNTIYF
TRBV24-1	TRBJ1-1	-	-	TGTGCCACCAGTGAAAGTTCCCCAGCGAACACTGAAGCTTTCTTT	CATSESSPANTEAFF
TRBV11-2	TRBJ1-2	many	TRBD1	TGTGCCAGCAGCCGGGACAGTAACTATGGCTACACCTTC	CASSRDSNYGYTF
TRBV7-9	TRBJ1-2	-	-	TGTGCCAGCAGCTTAAGGCCAGAGGGGGGCTACACCTTC	CASSLRPEGGYTF
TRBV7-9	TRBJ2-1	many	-	TGTGCCAGCAGCGTGGGAGGTGAGCAGTTCTTC	CASSVGGEQFF
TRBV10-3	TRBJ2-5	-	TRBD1	TGTGCCATCAGCGAGGACAGGGGGCAAGAGACCCAGTACTTC	CAISEDRGQETQYF